This TCR beta chain was found in a study of OX40 agonist ivuxolimab in advanced cancers. Some background on the complete study: Ivuxolimab was an agonistic, fully human IgG2 monoclonal antibody directed against OX40 (CD134), a costimulatory receptor. Intravenous ivuxolimab was administered to patients every 2 weeks at six dose levels: 0.01, 0.1, 0.3, 1.5, 3 and 10 mg/kg. Among the roughly 52 dose-escalation patients, around 20 had hepatocellular carcinoma, some 15 melanoma, 9 renal cell carcinoma and 9 head and neck cancer. A male proportion of almost 85% and a mean age of approximately 61 years, ranging from roughly 23 to 90, were recorded for the dose-escalation cohort. Patients were allowed to have had prior anti-PD-1, anti-PD-L1 or anti-CTLA-4 therapy, and around two fifths of the dose-escalation patients had been treated with checkpoint inhibitors. Partial responses occurred in three dose-escalation patients, of whom one had hepatocellular carcinoma and two had cutaneous melanoma. Peripheral TCRbeta sequencing aimed to test whether ivuxolimab altered TCR sequence diversity and caused clonal T-cell expansion. The paper reports the monotherapy dose-escalation portion (N of about 56 patients) of the phase I ivuxolimab trial.

Patients with a history of autoimmune disease or receiving systemic immunosuppression were excluded from the trial. Peripheral blood for TCR sequencing was collected from all dose cohorts at baseline, on cycle 4 day 1, and on cycle 7 day 1. The samples were taken from a phase I, first-in-human, multicenter, open-label dose-escalation trial of ivuxolimab. Adults with locally advanced or metastatic melanoma, renal cell, hepatocellular, or head and neck squamous cell carcinoma were enrolled in the trial. Before TCR sequencing, CD4+ T cells and CD8+ T cells from peripheral blood were sorted into separate populations. Genomic DNA was isolated from the sorted cells so that the TCRbeta CDR3 region could be sequenced. The immunoSEQ Assay was used to sequence the TCRbeta CDR3 regions. TCRdb stores this immuneACCESS table with in-frame sequences only. Part of the clones is absent; in the studies checked, under half of the shortfall reflects unresolved V genes, and no reason is known for the rest. Across this sample there are about 82,000 clones, with 75% to 95% seen only once. In total, the top ten clones hold 2% to 2.5% of the sample.

The paper as a whole reports these results and caveats: On average, CD8+ T cells showed more expanded clones than CD4+ T cells after ivuxolimab. Low levels of normalized T-cell clonal expansion were also seen in some patients who did not respond. In the 0.1-3.0 mg/kg groups, partial responders had among the lowest normalized peripheral clonal expansion, particularly in CD8+ T cells. At doses from 0.1 to 3.0 mg/kg, clonal expansion was seen in both CD4+ and CD8+ blood T cells between baseline and week 6. Antigen specificity was not determined for the clonally expanded peripheral T cells.

From the cysteine through the phenylalanine, the CDR3 covers 14 amino acids. Only the CDR3 region is kept as DNA, spanning 42 bases read in frame from base 1. Trimming removed 2 bases from V and 3 bases from J, leaving 8 bases between the germline ends. Sequences MNHEY (CDR1) and SMNVEV (CDR2) are obtained from the germline V gene (reference sequence). Note on this clone: Its antigen is currently not known. Base qualities are missing; no much larger clone stands one base away.

The receptor was derived from an adult with an advanced solid tumor such as melanoma, head and neck, liver or kidney cancer. The chain is assembled from TRBV27 and TRBJ2-4; TRBD2 might be the D gene, on 5 matching bases. Here the sequenced sample was CD4+ or CD8+ T cells sorted from blood, taken in a trial of the OX40 agonist ivuxolimab. The sequenced DNA: TGTGCCAGCAGTTTAAGAGGAGGCAAAAACATTCAGTACTTC. Translated, this is CASSLRGGKNIQYF.